These 5 T cell receptor beta chains were sequenced from one sample in a study of human T cells and chemical hapten exposure. Unfractionated whole blood was the source of the extracted total RNA. During construction of the library, unique molecular identifiers were attached to individual cDNA molecules for quantitative, reproducible TCR counting. TCRdb analysed the reads with MiXCR anew, one entry per CDR3 protein. The sample yields 120,000 or so distinct CDR3 sequences, over 7% seen once. The sample comprised whole blood. Receptors originate from a human donor in good health. Some clones in this sample may be carry-over from other donors' samples.

This clonotype was observed many times. The V and J genes are TRBV28 and TRBJ1-2; possible D gene TRBD1, 5 bases. Germline V CDR1 and CDR2: MDHEN, SYDVKM. The CDR3 is made up of 14 amino acids. Trimming pared 5 bases from V and 3 bases from J, leaving 13 bases between. CDR3 sequence reads: CASSAEGADYGYTF. The CDR3 bases are TGTGCCAGCAGTGCCGAAGGGGCTGACTATGGCTACACCTTC.

This clonotype was seen a few times. V and J are TRBV20-1 and TRBJ2-1; D gene unclear. In germline, CDR1 is DFQATT, CDR2 SNEGSKA (reference sequence). The CDR3 spans 10 residues. The ends were cut back, 5 bases at V and 7 bases at J, with 6 bases in the middle. The CDR3 is CSALMNEQFF. CDR3 bases: TGCAGTGCTTTAATGAATGAGCAGTTCTTC.

Ten or more counts support this clonotype. The V and J genes are TRBV6-2 or TRBV6-3 and TRBJ1-1; D is perhaps TRBD1 (6 bases). This CDR3 contains 16 residues. Germline-derived CDR1 and CDR2 are MNHEY and SVGEGT. Trimming removed 0 bases at V and 0 bases at J, with 11 bases between. The CDR3 region is CASSYSPGGLNTEAFF. The CDR3 DNA reads as TGTGCCAGCAGTTACTCCCCCGGGGGGCTGAACACTGAAGCTTTCTTT.

This clonotype appeared many times. The genes are TRBV25-1 and TRBJ1-1; D call uncertain. The V gene's germline CDR1 is MGHDK and CDR2 SYGVNS. V was shortened by 1 base and J by 2 bases, with 2 bases between the two germline ends. The CDR3 contains 12 residues. CDR3 sequence: CASSESNTEAFF. The CDR3 coding sequence is TGTGCCAGCAGTGAATCTAACACTGAAGCTTTCTTT.

Only a few counts were recorded for this clonotype. V is TRBV14 and J is TRBJ2-1; 14 bases line up with TRBD2. Germline loops: CDR1 SGHDN, CDR2 FVKESK. The CDR3 sequence is 20 residues long. Losses at the gene ends were 0 bases for V and 6 bases for J; bases not matched to a gene: 13. DNA for the CDR3: TGTGCCAGCAGCCAAGATTGGGCCGGGACTAGCGGGAGACTAGGCAATGAGCAGTTCTTC. Residues: CASSQDWAGTSGRLGNEQFF. Full variable domain (missing parts from reference TRBV14 and TRBJ2-1): EAGVTQFPSHSVIEKGQTVTLRCDPISGHDNLYWYRRVMGKEIKFLLHFVKESKQDESGMPNNRFLAERTGGTYSTLKVQPAELEDSGVYFCASSQDWAGTSGRLGNEQFFGPGTRLTVL.